The 21 T cell receptor beta chains presented below share a single source sample, sequenced in a study of blood T cell repertoires in COVID-19. Here immunoSEQ multiplex PCR was the method, and the copy in TCRdb shows in-frame clones only, minus some. Among around 250,000 clones listed, roughly 80% were seen once. Input material: PBMCs or T cells enriched from blood (not recorded which). These receptors were obtained from a man aged 40-49 years who had been exposed to COVID-19.

CDR3 sequence: CASSPPRHQAYEQYF. The DNA for the CDR3 is TGTGCCAGCAGCCCGCCACGGCACCAGGCCTACGAGCAGTACTTC. The chain couples TRBV3-1 (or the pseudogene TRBV3-2) to TRBJ2-7; D not resolved. This CDR3 spans 15 amino acids. In germline, CDR1 is LGHDT, CDR2 YNNKEL (reference sequence). The ends were cut back, 4 bases at V and 2 bases at J, with 15 bases in the middle.

The genes are TRBV7-8 and TRBJ2-1; 7 positions match TRBD2. Trimming cost V 5 bases and J 4 bases; bases outside gene matches: 8. This CDR3 is built from 15 residues. CDR1 is SGHVS, CDR2 FQNEAQ, per germline. The DNA for the CDR3 is TGTGCCAGCAGCCGAGAGCGGGGCCGATACAATGAGCAGTTCTTC. Its translation: CASSRERGRYNEQFF.

The chain joins TRBV19 to TRBJ1-6; the D gene is possibly TRBD1 (6 bases). V lost 4 bases and J 6 bases, leaving 13 bases between the germline ends. This CDR3 spans 15 amino acids. Germline V gene sequence: CDR1 LNHDA, CDR2 SQIVND (reference sequence). The CDR3 nucleotides are TGTGCCAGTAGTACCAGGGACACCCCTAATTCACCCCTCCACTTT. Amino acid sequence: CASSTRDTPNSPLHF.

J is TRBJ2-1 and V is TRBV29-1; 12 bases line up with TRBD2. Germline assignment: CDR1 SQVTM and CDR2 ANQGSEA. This CDR3 spans 12 amino acids. J gave up 12 bases and V 5 bases, and 5 bases lay outside the gene matches. In nucleotides, the CDR3 is TGCAGCGTTCGGCTAGCGGGAGGGAGGCAGTTCTTC. This codes for CSVRLAGGRQFF.

The chain is built from TRBV5-5 and TRBJ1-3, with 7 positions matching TRBD1. The trim removed 4 bases at V and 2 bases at J, leaving 9 bases unmatched. The CDR3 extends over 16 amino acids. CDR1 and CDR2 from the germline V gene are SGHKS and YYEKEE (reference sequence). Here the CDR3 DNA reads TGTGCCAGCAGCCCCCAACCGACAGGGACTGGAAACACCATATATTTT. Protein sequence: CASSPQPTGTGNTIYF.

This clone showed up just a few times. J is TRBJ2-7 and V is TRBV6-5, with TRBD1 matching 8 bases. The CDR3 is 16 amino acids. Germline CDR1 reads MNHEY; CDR2 reads SVGAGI. The V gene end was trimmed by 2 bases and the J gene end by 4 bases; junction bases not matched to a gene: 10. In DNA, the CDR3 is TGTGCCAGCAGTTACGCAACCCAGGGGGCAGTGTACGAGCAGTACTTC. Translation: CASSYATQGAVYEQYF.

The V call is TRBV19, the J call TRBJ1-1; a weak D match, TRBD1 (6 bases). The CDR3 consists of 14 residues. From germline, CDR1 is LNHDA and CDR2 SQIVND (reference sequence). Trimming removed 9 bases at V and 5 bases at J, with 19 bases between. The CDR3 spells CASRSTGLGTEAFF. Written as DNA, the CDR3 is TGTGCCAGCCGTAGTACAGGGCTCGGAACTGAAGCTTTCTTT.

The chain has TRBV24-1 and TRBJ2-1; tentatively, D is TRBD2 (5 bases). V shed 6 bases and J shed 0 bases, with 8 bases lying between them. CDR3 length: 14 amino acids. Per germline, CDR1 KGHDR and CDR2 SFDVKD. The CDR3 DNA reads TGTGCCACCAGTCCGGGATTCTCCTACAATGAGCAGTTCTTC. It codes for CATSPGFSYNEQFF.

J is TRBJ2-3 and V is TRBV6-5; D unclear. Looked up from germline, CDR1 is MNHEY and CDR2 is SVGAGI. The CDR3 sequence is 14 residues long. V was trimmed by 2 bases and J by 2 bases, leaving 8 bases between them. The chain's CDR3 is CASSYSRTTDTQYF. The DNA of the CDR3 is TGTGCCAGCAGTTACAGCCGAACCACAGATACGCAGTATTTT.

The genes are TRBV24-1 and TRBJ2-3; weak D call: TRBD1 (5 bases). This CDR3 is 15 amino acids long. Germline CDR1 is KGHDR and CDR2 is SFDVKD. Trimming took off 4 bases at V and 1 base at J, with 11 bases between the two ends. The chain's CDR3 is CATSDDTRGTDTQYF. As DNA, the CDR3 is TGTGCCACCAGTGACGATACCAGGGGCACAGATACGCAGTATTTT.

Of note for this clone: The junction departs from the called germline gene at one end, perhaps through a read error. J is TRBJ2-2 and V is TRBV27; perhaps TRBD2 as D (5 bases). The germline V gene encodes CDR1 MNHEY and CDR2 SMNVEV (reference sequence). CDR3 size: 15 residues. The CDR3: CASSYITAKHRGAVF. The CDR3 DNA reads TGTGCCAGCAGTTATATAACCGCCAAACACCGGGGAGCTGTTTTT.

This rearrangement joins TRBV14 to TRBJ2-3; D is perhaps TRBD2 (6 bases). The CDR3 sequence is 13 residues long. V was cut by 3 bases and J by 6 bases, with 10 bases left in between. From germline, CDR1 is SGHDN and CDR2 FVKESK. CDR3: CASSQNAGDTQYF. The CDR3 bases are TGTGCCAGCAGCCAGAATGCGGGGGATACGCAGTATTTT.

The chain has TRBV4-1 and TRBJ2-1, with TRBD2 matching over 7 bases. V lost 1 base to trimming and J lost 1 base; unmatched junction nucleotides: 4. The germline V gene encodes CDR1 MGHRA and CDR2 YSYEKL. CDR3 length: 16 amino acids. The CDR3 DNA follows: TGCGCCAGCAGCCAAGTGGGGCGGGAGTCCTACAATGAGCAGTTCTTC. Residues: CASSQVGRESYNEQFF.

The chain carries TRBV5-1 and TRBJ1-1; 7 nucleotides agree with TRBD1. The CDR3 extends over 13 amino acids. Germline trimming cut 0 bases from V and 9 bases from J; bases unmatched to any gene: 5. Germline V gene lookup returns CDR1 SGHRS and CDR2 YFSETQ. The CDR3 region has the DNA TGCGCCAGCAGCTTGGAATTGGACAGGAAAGCTTTCTTT. This translates into CASSLELDRKAFF.

This clone showed up just once. The chain combines TRBV11-3 with TRBJ1-3; D remains ambiguous. This CDR3 region has 13 residues. The V and J ends lost 5 bases and 2 bases respectively, with 7 bases between them. The V gene's germline CDR1 is SGHNT and CDR2 YENEEA. CDR3 DNA: TGTGCCAGCAGCCCCGGTCCTGGAAACACCATATATTTT. Its translation is CASSPGPGNTIYF.

This clone was seen only a few times. The CDR3 region is CASFEWTGAEQYF. The CDR3 bases are TGTGCCAGTTTCGAATGGACAGGGGCCGAGCAGTACTTC. V gene TRBV6-5 combines with J gene TRBJ2-7; 9 bases fit TRBD1. Germline V lookup: CDR1 MNHEY, CDR2 SVGAGI. The CDR3 runs 13 residues. The V gene end was trimmed by 9 bases and the J gene end by 6 bases; junction bases not matched to a gene: 9.

This chain uses TRBV6-5 with TRBJ2-5; TRBD2 aligns across 12 bases. CDR3 size: 16 residues. J gave up 4 bases and V 0 bases, and 3 bases lay outside the gene matches. The V gene's germline CDR1 is MNHEY and CDR2 SVGAGI. The CDR3 coding sequence is TGTGCCAGCAGTTACTCGTTGGGACTAGCGGGAGAGACCCAGTACTTC. This gives the protein CASSYSLGLAGETQYF.

This sequence joins TRBV24-1 and TRBJ2-7; the D gene is possibly TRBD1 (6 bases). Germline V gene sequence: CDR1 KGHDR, CDR2 SFDVKD. Between the trimmed V and J ends, which lost 6 bases and 3 bases, there was a span of 17 bases. CDR3 length: 15 residues. CDR3 in amino acids: CATSRNRDGDYEQYF. Written as DNA, the CDR3 is TGTGCCACCAGTCGAAACAGGGATGGAGACTACGAGCAGTACTTC.

J is TRBJ1-1 and V is TRBV19; D may be TRBD1 (5 bases). The CDR3 runs to 13 residues. The germline V gene encodes CDR1 LNHDA and CDR2 SQIVND (reference sequence). V was pared by 8 bases and J by 0 bases, with 10 bases between. The CDR3 region is CASGALMNTEAFF. CDR3 coding DNA: TGTGCCAGTGGGGCGCTTATGAACACTGAAGCTTTCTTT.

The chain couples TRBV19 to TRBJ2-2, with D maybe TRBD2 (6 bases). Deletions cut 5 bases from V and 4 bases from J, with 11 bases between. Germline loops: CDR1 LNHDA, CDR2 SQIVND (reference sequence). This CDR3 spans 14 amino acids. The CDR3 is CASSYGRGTGELFF. CDR3 in DNA: TGTGCCAGTAGTTACGGGAGAGGCACCGGGGAGCTGTTTTTT.

This clone was found a few times. The rearrangement uses TRBV12-3 or TRBV12-4 and TRBJ1-5, with D unclear. The CDR3 is made up of 12 amino acids. The V gene lost 6 bases and the J gene lost 0 bases, with 3 bases spanning the gap. CDR3 sequence (DNA): TGTGCCAGCAGGAGTAGCAATCAGCCCCAGCATTTT. Its protein is CASRSSNQPQHF.